The clone carrying this T cell receptor beta chain was detected a few times. The antigen is unknown. This CDR3 is built from 15 residues. Trimming left V 9 bases short and J 0 bases short, with 17 bases between. Germline CDR1 MNHEY, CDR2 SVGAGI. The data belong to a study of cytomegalovirus exposure and HLA in healthy donors. With 60 Vbeta and 13 Jbeta primers, the PCR was carried out. The data were produced by immunoSEQ multiplex PCR, yet TCRdb's version contains in-frame clones alone and is incomplete. The sample holds around 300,000 clones; about 75% are singletons and the top ten take under 2.5%. Study-wide findings and caveats: The authors later linked a missense DCLRE1C variant to TCR beta V- and J-gene trimming. Presence/absence analyses treated sequencing depth as roughly uniform across donors. The classifier reportedly diagnosed cytomegalovirus status with high sensitivity and specificity. Some V segments, TRBV6-2 and TRBV6-3 among them, were indistinguishable and were therefore excluded.

The TCR originated in a female donor in good health and CMV-seronegative. Sequencing was carried out using PBMCs. The chain carries TRBV6-5 and TRBJ1-2, with D possibly TRBD1 on 5 matching bases. CDR3 DNA: TGTGCCAGGAGGGCAGGGAGGGCTCCTAACTATGGCTACACCTTC. Amino acids: CARRAGRAPNYGYTF.